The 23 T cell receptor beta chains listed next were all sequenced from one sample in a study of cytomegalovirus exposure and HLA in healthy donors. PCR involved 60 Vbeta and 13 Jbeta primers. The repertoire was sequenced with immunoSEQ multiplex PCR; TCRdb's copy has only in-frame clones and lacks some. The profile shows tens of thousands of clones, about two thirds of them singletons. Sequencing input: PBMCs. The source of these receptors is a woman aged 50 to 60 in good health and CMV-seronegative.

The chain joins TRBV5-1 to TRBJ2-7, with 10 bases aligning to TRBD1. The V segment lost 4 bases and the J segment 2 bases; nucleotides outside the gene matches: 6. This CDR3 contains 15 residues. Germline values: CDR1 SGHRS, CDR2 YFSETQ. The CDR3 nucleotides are TGCGCCAGCAGCCCCGGGGGACAGGGGACCTACGAGCAGTACTTC. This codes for CASSPGGQGTYEQYF. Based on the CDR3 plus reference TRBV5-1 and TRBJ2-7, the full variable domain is KAGVTQTPRYLIKTRGQQVTLSCSPISGHRSVSWYQQTPGQGLQFLFEYFSETQRNKGNFPGRFSGRQFSNSRSEMNVSTLELGDSALYLCASSPGGQGTYEQYFGPGTRLTVT.

CDR3 protein: CASSQTGTGLNQPQHF. DNA of the CDR3: TGTGCCAGCAGCCAAACCGGGACAGGTTTAAATCAGCCCCAGCATTTT. The chain has TRBV4-2 and TRBJ1-5; 8 bases agree with TRBD1. Germline-derived CDR1 and CDR2 are LGHNA and YNFKEQ. The CDR3 covers 16 residues. V trimming: 2 bases; J trimming: 4 bases; junction bases outside the gene matches: 7.

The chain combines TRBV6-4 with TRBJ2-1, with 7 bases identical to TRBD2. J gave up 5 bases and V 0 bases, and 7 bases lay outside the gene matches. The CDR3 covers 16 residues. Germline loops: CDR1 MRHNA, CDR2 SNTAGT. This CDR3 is CASSDSAASGHNEQFF. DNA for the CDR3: TGTGCCAGCAGTGACTCGGCGGCTAGCGGACACAATGAGCAGTTCTTC.

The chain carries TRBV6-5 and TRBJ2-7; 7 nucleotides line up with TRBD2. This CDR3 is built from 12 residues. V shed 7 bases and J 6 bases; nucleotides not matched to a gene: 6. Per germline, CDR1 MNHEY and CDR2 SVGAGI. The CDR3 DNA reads TGTGCCAGCACCGCGACTAGCTCCGAGCAGTACTTC. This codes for CASTATSSEQYF.

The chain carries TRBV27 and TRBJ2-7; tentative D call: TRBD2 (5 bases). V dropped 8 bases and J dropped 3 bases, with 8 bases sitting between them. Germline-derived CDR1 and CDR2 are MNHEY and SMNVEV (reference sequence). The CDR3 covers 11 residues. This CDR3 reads CASGLLYEQYF. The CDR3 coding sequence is TGTGCCAGCGGACTTCTCTACGAGCAGTACTTC.

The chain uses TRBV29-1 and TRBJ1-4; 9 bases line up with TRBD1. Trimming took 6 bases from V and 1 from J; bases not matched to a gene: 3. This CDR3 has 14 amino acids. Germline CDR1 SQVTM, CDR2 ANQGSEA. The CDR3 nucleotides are TGCAGCGTCGGACAGGGGCAAACTAATGAAAAACTGTTTTTT. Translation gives CSVGQGQTNEKLFF.

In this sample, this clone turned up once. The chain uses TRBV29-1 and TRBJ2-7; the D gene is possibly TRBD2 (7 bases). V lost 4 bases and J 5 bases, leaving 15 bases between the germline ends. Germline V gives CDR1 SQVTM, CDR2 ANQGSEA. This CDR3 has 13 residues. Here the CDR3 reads CSVAYQGRDEQYF. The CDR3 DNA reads TGCAGCGTTGCGTACCAGGGGAGGGACGAGCAGTACTTC.

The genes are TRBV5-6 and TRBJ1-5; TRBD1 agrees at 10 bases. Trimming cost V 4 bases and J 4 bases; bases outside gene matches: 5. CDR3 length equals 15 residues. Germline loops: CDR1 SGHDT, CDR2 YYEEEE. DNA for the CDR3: TGTGCCAGCAGCCAGCGGACAGGGGGTAATCAGCCCCAGCATTTT. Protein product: CASSQRTGGNQPQHF.

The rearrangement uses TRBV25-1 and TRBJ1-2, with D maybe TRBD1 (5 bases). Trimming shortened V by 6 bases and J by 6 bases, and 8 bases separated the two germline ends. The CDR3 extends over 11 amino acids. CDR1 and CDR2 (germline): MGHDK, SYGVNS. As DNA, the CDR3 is TGTGCCAGCAGCGCAGGGCATGGCTACACCTTC. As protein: CASSAGHGYTF.

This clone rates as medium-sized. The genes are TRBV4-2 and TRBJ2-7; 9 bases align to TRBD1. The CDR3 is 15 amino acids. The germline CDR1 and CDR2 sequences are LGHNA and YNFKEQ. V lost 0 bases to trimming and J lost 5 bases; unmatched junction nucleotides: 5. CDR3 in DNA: TGTGCCAGCAGCCAAGAGGACAGGGGAATCGACGAGCAGTACTTC. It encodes CASSQEDRGIDEQYF.

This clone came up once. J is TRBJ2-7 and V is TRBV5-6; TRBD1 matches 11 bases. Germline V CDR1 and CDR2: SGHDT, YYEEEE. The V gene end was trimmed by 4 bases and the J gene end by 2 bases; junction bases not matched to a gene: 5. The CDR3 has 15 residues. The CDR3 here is CASSKDRGRTYEQYF. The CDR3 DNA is TGTGCCAGCAGCAAGGACAGGGGGCGAACCTACGAGCAGTACTTC.

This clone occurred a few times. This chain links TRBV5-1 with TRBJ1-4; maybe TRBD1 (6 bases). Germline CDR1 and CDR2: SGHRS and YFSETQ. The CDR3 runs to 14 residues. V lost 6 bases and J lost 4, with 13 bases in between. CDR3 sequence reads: CASNDRPHNEKLFF. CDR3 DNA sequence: TGCGCCAGCAATGACAGGCCCCATAATGAAAAACTGTTTTTT.

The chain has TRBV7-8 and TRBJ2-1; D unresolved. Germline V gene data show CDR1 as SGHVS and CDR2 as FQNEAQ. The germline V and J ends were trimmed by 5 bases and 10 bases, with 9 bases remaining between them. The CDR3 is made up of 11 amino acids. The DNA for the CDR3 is TGTGCCAGCAGCCCCCTGGAGGAGCAGTTCTTC. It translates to CASSPLEEQFF.

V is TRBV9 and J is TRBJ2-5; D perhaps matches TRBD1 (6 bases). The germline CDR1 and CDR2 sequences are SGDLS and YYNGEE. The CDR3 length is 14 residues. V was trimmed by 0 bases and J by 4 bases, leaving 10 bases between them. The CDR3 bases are TGTGCCAGCAGCGTAGAGGGGGTCTCAGAGACCCAGTACTTC. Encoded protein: CASSVEGVSETQYF.

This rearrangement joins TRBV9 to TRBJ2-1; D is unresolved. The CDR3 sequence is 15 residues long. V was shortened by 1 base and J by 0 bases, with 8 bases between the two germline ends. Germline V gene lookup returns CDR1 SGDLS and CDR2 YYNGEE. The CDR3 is CASSVYSSSYNEQFF. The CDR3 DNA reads TGTGCCAGCAGCGTATACTCAAGCTCCTACAATGAGCAGTTCTTC.

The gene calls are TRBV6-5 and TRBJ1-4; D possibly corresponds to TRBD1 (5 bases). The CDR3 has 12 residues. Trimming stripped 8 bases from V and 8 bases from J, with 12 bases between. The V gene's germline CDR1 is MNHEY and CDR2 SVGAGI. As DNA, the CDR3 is TGTGCCAGCGCCGATAACAGGGAAAAACTGTTTTTT. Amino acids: CASADNREKLFF.

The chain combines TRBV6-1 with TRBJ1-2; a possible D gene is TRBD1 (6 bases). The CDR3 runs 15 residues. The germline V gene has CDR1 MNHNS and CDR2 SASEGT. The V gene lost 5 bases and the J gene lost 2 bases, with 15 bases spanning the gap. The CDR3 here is CASSNRVPQNYGYTF. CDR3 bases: TGTGCCAGCAGTAACAGGGTCCCTCAGAACTATGGCTACACCTTC.

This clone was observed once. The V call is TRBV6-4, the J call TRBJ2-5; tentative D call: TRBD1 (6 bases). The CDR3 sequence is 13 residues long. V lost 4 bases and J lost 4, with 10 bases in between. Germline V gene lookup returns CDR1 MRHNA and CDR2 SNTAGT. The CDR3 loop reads CASSVGRGETQYF. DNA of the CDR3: TGTGCCAGCAGTGTGGGCAGGGGAGAGACCCAGTACTTC.

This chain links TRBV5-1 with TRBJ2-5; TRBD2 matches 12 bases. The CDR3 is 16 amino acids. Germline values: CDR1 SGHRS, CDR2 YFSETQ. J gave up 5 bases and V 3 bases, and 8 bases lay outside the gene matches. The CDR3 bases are TGCGCCAGCAGCTCTTCTAGCGGGAGGGTGGGGGAGACCCAGTACTTC. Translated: CASSSSSGRVGETQYF.

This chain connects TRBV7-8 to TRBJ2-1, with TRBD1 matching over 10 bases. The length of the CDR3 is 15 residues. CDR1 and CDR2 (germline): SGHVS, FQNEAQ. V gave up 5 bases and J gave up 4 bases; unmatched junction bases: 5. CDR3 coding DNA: TGTGCCAGCAGCCGATGGGACAGGGGTTACAATGAGCAGTTCTTC. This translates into CASSRWDRGYNEQFF.

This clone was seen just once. For the CDR3, the DNA is TGCAGCTTTCAGGAGGGGACCGGGGAGCTGTTTTTT. This codes for CSFQEGTGELFF. The chain has TRBV29-1 and TRBJ2-2; D may be TRBD2 (6 bases). V gave up 8 bases and J gave up 5 bases, with 12 bases separating them. The length of the CDR3 is 12 residues. Germline assignment: CDR1 SQVTM and CDR2 ANQGSEA.

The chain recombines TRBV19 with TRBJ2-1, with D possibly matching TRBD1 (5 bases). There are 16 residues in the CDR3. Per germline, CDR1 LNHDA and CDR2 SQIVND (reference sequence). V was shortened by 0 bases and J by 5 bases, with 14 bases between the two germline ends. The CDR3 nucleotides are TGTGCCAGTAGTATAGACGATCAGGGTTACCACAATGAGCAGTTCTTC. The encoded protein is CASSIDDQGYHNEQFF.

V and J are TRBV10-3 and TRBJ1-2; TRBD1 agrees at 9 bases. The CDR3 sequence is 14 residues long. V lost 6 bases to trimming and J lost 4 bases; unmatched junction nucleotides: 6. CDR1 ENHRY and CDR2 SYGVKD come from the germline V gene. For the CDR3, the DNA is TGTGCCATCAGAAACCGGGACAGGGTCTATGGCTACACCTTC. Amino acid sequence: CAIRNRDRVYGYTF.